Described below is a single T cell receptor beta chain sequence and its context. The data derive from a study of cytomegalovirus exposure and HLA in healthy donors. The PCR employed 60 Vbeta primers together with 13 Jbeta primers. Profiled with immunoSEQ multiplex PCR; TCRdb holds only in-frame clones, not every one. Among roughly 120,000 clones listed, about 80% were seen once. The CDR3 spans 14 residues. Deletions cut 4 bases from V and 5 bases from J, with 15 bases between. Sample: PBMCs. This chain links TRBV5-3 with TRBJ2-5; D is perhaps TRBD1 (5 bases). TRBV5-3 is an ORF, and what it does is uncertain. This sequence was found in a woman aged 40 to 49 in good health and CMV-seropositive. In DNA form, the CDR3 reads TGTGCCAGAAGCCGCGACAGTTGGGGCGAGACCCAGTACTTC. Translated, it gives CARSRDSWGETQYF.